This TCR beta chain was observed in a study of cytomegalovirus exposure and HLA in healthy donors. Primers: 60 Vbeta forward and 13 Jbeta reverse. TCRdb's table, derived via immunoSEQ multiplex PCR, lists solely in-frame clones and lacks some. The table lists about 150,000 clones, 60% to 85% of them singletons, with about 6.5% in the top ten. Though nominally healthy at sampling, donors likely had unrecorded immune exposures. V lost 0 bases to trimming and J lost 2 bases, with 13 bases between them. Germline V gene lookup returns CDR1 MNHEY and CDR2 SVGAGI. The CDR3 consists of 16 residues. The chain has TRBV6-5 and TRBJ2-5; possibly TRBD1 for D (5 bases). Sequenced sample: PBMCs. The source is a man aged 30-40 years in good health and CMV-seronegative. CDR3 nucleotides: TGTGCCAGCAGTTACTCACCTCGGGCAGGGCAAGAGACCCAGTACTTC. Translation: CASSYSPRAGQETQYF.